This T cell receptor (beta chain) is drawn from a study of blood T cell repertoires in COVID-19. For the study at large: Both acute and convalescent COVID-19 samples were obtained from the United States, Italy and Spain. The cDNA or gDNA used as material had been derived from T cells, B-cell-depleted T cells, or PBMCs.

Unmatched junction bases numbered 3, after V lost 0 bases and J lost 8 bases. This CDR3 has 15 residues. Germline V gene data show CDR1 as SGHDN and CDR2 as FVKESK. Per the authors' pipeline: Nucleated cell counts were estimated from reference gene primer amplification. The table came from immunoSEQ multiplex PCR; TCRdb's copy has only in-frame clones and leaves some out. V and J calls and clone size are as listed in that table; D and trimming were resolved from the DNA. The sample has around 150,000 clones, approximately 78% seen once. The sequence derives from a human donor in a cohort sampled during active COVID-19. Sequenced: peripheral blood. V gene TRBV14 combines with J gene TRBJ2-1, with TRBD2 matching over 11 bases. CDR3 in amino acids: CASSQDVSGRDEQFF. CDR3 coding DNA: TGTGCCAGCAGCCAAGATGTTAGCGGGAGGGATGAGCAGTTCTTC.